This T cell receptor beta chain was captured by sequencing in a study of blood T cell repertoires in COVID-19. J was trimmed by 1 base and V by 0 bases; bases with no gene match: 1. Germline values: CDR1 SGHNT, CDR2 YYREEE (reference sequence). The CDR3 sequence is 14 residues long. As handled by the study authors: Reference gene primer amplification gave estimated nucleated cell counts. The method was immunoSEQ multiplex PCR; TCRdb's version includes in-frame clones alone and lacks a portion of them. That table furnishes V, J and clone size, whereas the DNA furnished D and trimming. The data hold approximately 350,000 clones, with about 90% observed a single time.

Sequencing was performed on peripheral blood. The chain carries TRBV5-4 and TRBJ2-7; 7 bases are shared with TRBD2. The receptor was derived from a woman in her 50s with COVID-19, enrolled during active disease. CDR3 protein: CASSLGAGSYEQYF. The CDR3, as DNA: TGTGCCAGCAGCTTGGGAGCGGGGTCCTACGAGCAGTACTTC. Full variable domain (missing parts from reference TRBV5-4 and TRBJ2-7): ETGVTQSPTHLIKTRGQQVTLRCSSQSGHNTVSWYQQALGQGPQFIFQYYREEENGRGNFPPRFSGLQFPNYSSELNVNALELDDSALYLCASSLGAGSYEQYFGPGTRLTVT.